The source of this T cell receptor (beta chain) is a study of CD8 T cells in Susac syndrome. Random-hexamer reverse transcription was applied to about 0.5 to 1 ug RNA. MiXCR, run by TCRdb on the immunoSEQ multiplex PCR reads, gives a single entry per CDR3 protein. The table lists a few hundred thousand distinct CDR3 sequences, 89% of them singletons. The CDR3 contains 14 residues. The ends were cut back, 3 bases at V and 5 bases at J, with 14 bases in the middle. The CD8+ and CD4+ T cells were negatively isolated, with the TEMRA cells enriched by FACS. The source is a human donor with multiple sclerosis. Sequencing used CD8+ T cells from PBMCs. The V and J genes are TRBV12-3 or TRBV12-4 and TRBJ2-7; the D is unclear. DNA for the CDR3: TGTGCCAGCAGTTTCAGTGGACCATCCCACGAGCAGTACTTC. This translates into CASSFSGPSHEQYF.